The 21 T cell receptor beta chains below all came from one sample that was sequenced in a study of Ad26.COV2.S vaccination and SARS-CoV-2 variants. Assay used: immunoSEQ multiplex PCR; TCRdb lists only in-frame clones, some missing. The sample lists around 170,000 clones; 70% to 90% were seen once. The starting material was peripheral blood, obtained after recovery from COVID-19. Every receptor here comes from a human donor who had recovered from COVID-19.

The CDR3: CASSASFGTGGGKNGYTF. CDR3 DNA: TGTGCCAGCAGTGCCTCTTTCGGGACAGGGGGGGGAAAAAATGGCTACACCTTC. The chain employs TRBV25-1 and TRBJ1-2; 11 positions agree with TRBD1. The length of the CDR3 is 18 residues. Trimming cost V 4 bases and J 6 bases; bases outside gene matches: 16. Germline lookup yields CDR1 MGHDK and CDR2 SYGVNS.

V gene TRBV5-1 combines with J gene TRBJ2-3, with 7 positions matching TRBD1. Germline lookup yields CDR1 SGHRS and CDR2 YFSETQ. The CDR3 sequence is 15 residues long. With 0 bases clipped from V and 6 bases from J, the junction kept 7 bases outside the gene matches. DNA for the CDR3: TGCGCCAGCAGCTTGGTGCCAGGGGGAGCGGATACGCAGTATTTT. This encodes CASSLVPGGADTQYF.

The rearrangement joins TRBV7-8 to TRBJ2-3; maybe TRBD1 (6 bases). The CDR3 spans 14 residues. Per germline, CDR1 SGHVS and CDR2 FQNEAQ. Trimming left V 2 bases short and J 2 bases short, with 8 bases between. The CDR3 region has the DNA TGTGCCAGCAGCTTAACAGGGTTCACAGATACGCAGTATTTT. This encodes CASSLTGFTDTQYF. Using reference TRBV7-8 and TRBJ2-3 for the parts outside the CDR3, the full variable domain is GAGVSQSPRYKVAKRGQDVALRCDPISGHVSLFWYQQALGQGPEFLTYFQNEAQLDKSGLPSDRFFAERPEGSVSTLKIQRTQQEDSAVYLCASSLTGFTDTQYFGPGTRLTVL.

This sequence joins TRBV25-1 and TRBJ2-1; 12 nucleotides align to TRBD2. V lost 7 bases and J lost 3; bases outside the gene matches: 10. This CDR3 has 17 residues. Germline lookup yields CDR1 MGHDK and CDR2 SYGVNS. DNA of the CDR3: TGTGCCAGCACCAACCCGGGACTAGCGGGCCACTACAATGAGCAGTTCTTC. Translation: CASTNPGLAGHYNEQFF.

The rearrangement links TRBV4-1 to TRBJ1-1; TRBD1 might be the D (6 bases). The CDR3 consists of 14 residues. V dropped 7 bases and J dropped 5 bases, with 17 bases sitting between them. Germline lookup yields CDR1 MGHRA and CDR2 YSYEKL. CDR3 protein: CASTQGQGGTEAFF. The CDR3, as DNA: TGCGCCAGCACCCAGGGGCAGGGAGGAACTGAAGCTTTCTTT.

The chain joins TRBV9 to TRBJ2-3; either TRBD1 or TRBD2 may fit D (6 bases each). V lost 4 bases and J 1 base, leaving 16 bases between the germline ends. This CDR3 is 16 amino acids long. Per germline, CDR1 SGDLS and CDR2 YYNGEE. As DNA, the CDR3 is TGTGCCAGCAGCCCGCATGGGGGGCAGGGCACAGATACGCAGTATTTT. As protein: CASSPHGGQGTDTQYF.

The chain carries TRBV5-1 and TRBJ2-3; 9 bases agree with TRBD1. The CDR3 is 14 residues long. Trimming cost V 4 bases and J 4 bases; bases outside gene matches: 4. Germline lookup yields CDR1 SGHRS and CDR2 YFSETQ. The CDR3 sequence: CASSAQGAPDTQYF. CDR3 sequence (DNA): TGCGCCAGCAGCGCACAGGGGGCGCCAGATACGCAGTATTTT.

V usage is TRBV5-1 and J usage is TRBJ2-5; unclear D gene. CDR1 SGHRS and CDR2 YFSETQ come from the germline V gene. The CDR3 has 14 amino acids. V gave up 5 bases and J gave up 5 bases, with 16 bases separating them. The CDR3 loop is CASRLMGSGETQYF. The DNA of the CDR3 is TGCGCCAGCAGGTTGATGGGAAGTGGGGAGACCCAGTACTTC. Full variable domain (missing parts from reference TRBV5-1 and TRBJ2-5): KAGVTQTPRYLIKTRGQQVTLSCSPISGHRSVSWYQQTPGQGLQFLFEYFSETQRNKGNFPGRFSGRQFSNSRSEMNVSTLELGDSALYLCASRLMGSGETQYFGPGTRLLVL.

The rearrangement links TRBV2 to TRBJ2-3, with 7 positions matching TRBD2. Per the germline V gene, CDR1 is SNHLY and CDR2 is FYNNEI. The junction had 5 bases not matched to a gene; V was cut back by 1 base and J by 1 base. This CDR3 comprises 16 residues. CDR3 protein: CASSEGGGSGTDTQYF. In DNA, the CDR3 is TGTGCCAGCAGTGAAGGGGGCGGGAGTGGCACAGATACGCAGTATTTT.

The genes are TRBV11-1 and TRBJ1-2; 9 nucleotides line up with TRBD1. In germline, CDR1 is SGHAT, CDR2 FQDESV (reference sequence). This CDR3 contains 15 residues. J was trimmed by 3 bases and V by 3 bases; bases with no gene match: 5. The CDR3 DNA reads as TGTGCCAGCAGCTTGAATCGGGACAGGGACTATGGCTACACCTTC. It yields the protein CASSLNRDRDYGYTF.

The chain carries TRBV15 and TRBJ2-5; D is unclear. The CDR3 is made up of 15 amino acids. The germline gives CDR1 LNHNV, CDR2 YYDKDF (reference sequence). The V and J ends lost 4 bases and 1 base respectively, with 13 bases between them. The CDR3 loop is CATSTEHLSQETQYF. DNA of the CDR3: TGTGCCACCAGCACAGAACACCTTTCCCAAGAGACCCAGTACTTC. The full variable domain, rest sourced from reference TRBV15 and TRBJ2-5, is DAMVIQNPRYQVTQFGKPVTLSCSQTLNHNVMYWYQQKSSQAPKLLFHYYDKDFNNEADTPDNFQSRRPNTSFCFLDIRSPGLGDTAMYLCATSTEHLSQETQYFGPGTRLLVL.

V and J are TRBV9 and TRBJ1-2; 7 bases are a match to TRBD1. Germline CDR1 SGDLS, CDR2 YYNGEE. V lost 5 bases, J lost 6 bases, and 7 bases stayed unmatched. This CDR3 spans 13 amino acids. The CDR3 spells CASSMDRPDGYTF. Written as DNA, the CDR3 is TGTGCCAGCAGTATGGACAGGCCGGATGGCTACACCTTC.

The gene calls are TRBV5-1 and TRBJ2-1; 7 bases fit TRBD2. This CDR3 is 15 amino acids long. CDR1 is SGHRS, CDR2 YFSETQ, per germline. The trim removed 0 bases at V and 10 bases at J, leaving 10 bases unmatched. The CDR3 nucleotides are TGCGCCAGCAGCTTGGACCCAAGCGGGGCCCTGGAGCAGTTCTTC. Translating gives CASSLDPSGALEQFF.

V and J are TRBV4-2 and TRBJ2-3; D could derive from TRBD1 or TRBD2 (5 bases each). The CDR3 has 14 residues. V lost 0 bases and J lost 4, with 8 bases in between. The germline CDR1 and CDR2 sequences are LGHNA and YNFKEQ. The CDR3 sequence: CASSQDVGADTQYF. The CDR3 nucleotides are TGTGCCAGCAGCCAAGATGTGGGGGCAGATACGCAGTATTTT.

The rearrangement joins TRBV18 to TRBJ2-3; 14 bases are a match to TRBD2. V dropped 3 bases and J dropped 5; count of bases not matched to a gene: 4. The CDR3 consists of 16 residues. Germline-derived CDR1 and CDR2 are KGHSH and LQKENI. The CDR3 protein is CASSPPGLAGGDTQYF. In DNA, the CDR3 is TGTGCCAGCTCACCCCCCGGACTAGCGGGGGGAGATACGCAGTATTTT.

The chain employs TRBV11-2 and TRBJ1-2; TRBD1 is a possible D gene (5 bases). There are 15 residues in the CDR3. The germline V gene encodes CDR1 SGHAT and CDR2 FQNNGV. With 3 bases removed from V and 1 base from J, the gap between germline ends came to 12 bases. CDR3 amino acids: CASSFDSSINYGYTF. In nucleotides, the CDR3 is TGTGCCAGCAGCTTTGACAGTTCGATTAACTATGGCTACACCTTC.

This clone has only one observation. This sequence joins TRBV13 and TRBJ2-2, with D unclear. The length of the CDR3 is 14 residues. The germline V and J ends were trimmed by 2 bases and 5 bases, with 9 bases remaining between them. Germline CDR1 reads PRHDT; CDR2 reads FYEKMQ (reference sequence). CDR3 nucleotides: TGTGCCAGCAGCTTACTTTTACGTACCGGGGAGCTGTTTTTT. This sequence encodes CASSLLLRTGELFF.

J is TRBJ1-2 and V is TRBV7-9; D might be TRBD1 (5 bases). This CDR3 is 14 amino acids long. Germline V lookup: CDR1 SEHNR, CDR2 FQNEAQ (reference sequence). V shed 5 bases and J shed 4 bases, with 14 bases lying between them. Here the CDR3 DNA reads TGTGCCAGCAGCCAAGCCGGGACGGCCTATGGCTACACCTTC. Protein sequence: CASSQAGTAYGYTF.

V gene TRBV3-1 (or the pseudogene TRBV3-2) combines with J gene TRBJ1-2; D might be TRBD1 (5 bases). The CDR3 runs to 14 residues. Per germline, CDR1 LGHDT and CDR2 YNNKEL (reference sequence). V lost 3 bases and J 4 bases, leaving 12 bases between the germline ends. CDR3 coding DNA: TGTGCCAGCAGCCAGAGTAGACAGAGCTATGGCTACACCTTC. Its protein is CASSQSRQSYGYTF.

The CDR3 here is CASSQGLAYSYEQYF. CDR3 DNA: TGTGCCAGCAGTCAGGGACTAGCGTATTCCTACGAGCAGTACTTC. This rearrangement joins TRBV7-8 to TRBJ2-7; TRBD2 matches 10 bases. The V gene's germline CDR1 is SGHVS and CDR2 FQNEAQ. V was clipped by 6 bases and J by 1 base; unmatched bases: 6. The CDR3 length is 15 residues.

The rearrangement joins TRBV9 to TRBJ2-2; D is uncertain. Germline CDR1 reads SGDLS; CDR2 reads YYNGEE. V was pared by 0 bases and J by 5 bases, with 5 bases between. This CDR3 spans 13 amino acids. The chain's CDR3 is CASSVAETGELFF. The CDR3 DNA reads TGTGCCAGCAGCGTAGCTGAGACCGGGGAGCTGTTTTTT.